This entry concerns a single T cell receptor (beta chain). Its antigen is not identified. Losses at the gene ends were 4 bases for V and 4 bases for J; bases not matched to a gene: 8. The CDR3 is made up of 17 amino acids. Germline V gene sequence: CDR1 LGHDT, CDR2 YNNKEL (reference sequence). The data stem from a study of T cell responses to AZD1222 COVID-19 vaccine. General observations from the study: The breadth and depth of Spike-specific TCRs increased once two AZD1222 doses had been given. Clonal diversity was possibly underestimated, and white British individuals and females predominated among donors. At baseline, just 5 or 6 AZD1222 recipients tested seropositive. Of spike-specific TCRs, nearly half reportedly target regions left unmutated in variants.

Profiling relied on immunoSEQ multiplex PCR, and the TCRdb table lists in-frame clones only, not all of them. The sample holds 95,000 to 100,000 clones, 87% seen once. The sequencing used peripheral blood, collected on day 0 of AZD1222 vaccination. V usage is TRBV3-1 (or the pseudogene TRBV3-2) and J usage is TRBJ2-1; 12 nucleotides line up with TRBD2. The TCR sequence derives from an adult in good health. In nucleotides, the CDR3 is TGTGCCAGCAGCCCTCTAGCGGGAGGGGTATTTTACAATGAGCAGTTCTTC. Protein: CASSPLAGGVFYNEQFF.